The text below deals with one T cell receptor beta chain. These data are taken from a study of CD8 T cells in Susac syndrome. In the study overall: When their blood was taken, patients with Susac syndrome were therapy-naive, taking corticosteroids, or taking intravenous immunoglobulin alone.

Random hexamers served to reverse transcribe about 0.45 to 1 ug RNA. TCR beta CDR3 was amplified by immunoSEQ covering 54 Vbeta and 13 Jbeta. TCRdb itself ran the immunoSEQ multiplex PCR reads through MiXCR, one entry per CDR3 protein. The sample includes about 140,000 distinct CDR3 sequences, approximately 95% of them seen just once. The V segment lost 4 bases and the J segment 0 bases; nucleotides outside the gene matches: 25. Germline loops: CDR1 SQVTM, CDR2 ANQGSEA. This CDR3 comprises 22 residues. Patients with Susac syndrome met the recently defined diagnostic criteria for definite or probable disease. Negative isolation was applied to CD8+ and CD4+ T cells, and FACS enrichment was applied to TEMRA cells.

This chain links TRBV29-1 with TRBJ2-1; 9 bases match TRBD2. The sequenced sample consisted of CD4+ T cells from PBMCs. This clonotype originated in a human donor with Susac syndrome. The chain's CDR3 is CSVVPLFRVSSSGKSSYNEQFF. In DNA form, the CDR3 reads TGCAGCGTTGTCCCTCTTTTCCGGGTATCGTCTAGCGGGAAGAGCTCCTACAATGAGCAGTTCTTC.